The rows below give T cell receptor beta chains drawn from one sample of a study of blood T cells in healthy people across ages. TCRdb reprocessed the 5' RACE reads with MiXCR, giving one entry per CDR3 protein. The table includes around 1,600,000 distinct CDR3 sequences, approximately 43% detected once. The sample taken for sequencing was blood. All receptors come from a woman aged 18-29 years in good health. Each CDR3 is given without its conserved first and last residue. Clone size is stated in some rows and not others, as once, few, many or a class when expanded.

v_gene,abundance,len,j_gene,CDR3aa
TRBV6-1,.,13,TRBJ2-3,ARPPAGIVTDTQY
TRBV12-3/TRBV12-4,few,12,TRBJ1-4,ASSLVDHNEKLF
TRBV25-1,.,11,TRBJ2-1,ASSEGASNEQF
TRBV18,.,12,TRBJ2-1,ASSPSQRGGEQF
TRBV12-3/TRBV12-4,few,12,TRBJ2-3,ASRKGRGTDTQY
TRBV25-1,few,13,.,ASSGRDSPRDEQY
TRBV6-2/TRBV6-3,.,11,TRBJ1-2,ASSYGRHFGYT
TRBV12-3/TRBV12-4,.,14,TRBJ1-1,ASSSVGRGLNTEAF
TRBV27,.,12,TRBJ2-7,ASSPGTPGREQY
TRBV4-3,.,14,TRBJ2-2,ASSQLGGRRTGELF
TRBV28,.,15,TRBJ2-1,ASSLLTLAAQMGEQF